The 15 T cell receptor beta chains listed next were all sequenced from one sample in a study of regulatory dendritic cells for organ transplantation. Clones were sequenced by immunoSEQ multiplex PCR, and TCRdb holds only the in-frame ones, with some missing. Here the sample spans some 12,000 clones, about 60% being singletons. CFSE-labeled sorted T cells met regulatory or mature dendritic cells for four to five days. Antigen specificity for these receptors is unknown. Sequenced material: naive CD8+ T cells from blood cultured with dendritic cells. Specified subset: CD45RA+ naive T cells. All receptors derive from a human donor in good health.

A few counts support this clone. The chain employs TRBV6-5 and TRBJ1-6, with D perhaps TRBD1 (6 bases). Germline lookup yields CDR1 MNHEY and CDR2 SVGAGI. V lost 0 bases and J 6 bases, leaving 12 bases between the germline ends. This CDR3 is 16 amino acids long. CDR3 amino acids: CASSYSQGRTNSPLHF. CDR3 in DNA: TGTGCCAGCAGTTACTCACAGGGAAGAACTAATTCACCCCTCCACTTT.

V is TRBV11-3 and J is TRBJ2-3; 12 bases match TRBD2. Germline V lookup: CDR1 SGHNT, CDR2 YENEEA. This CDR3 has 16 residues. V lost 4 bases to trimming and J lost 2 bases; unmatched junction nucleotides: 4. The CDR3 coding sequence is TGTGCCAGCAGCTCTTGGACTAGCGGGGACACAGATACGCAGTATTTT. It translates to CASSSWTSGDTDTQYF.

CDR3 amino acids: CASSLAGGLPEAFF. The CDR3 nucleotides read TGCGCCAGCAGCTTGGCAGGGGGCTTGCCTGAAGCTTTCTTT. This chain connects TRBV5-1 to TRBJ1-1; 8 bases are shared with TRBD1. This CDR3 has 14 amino acids. The V segment lost 0 bases and the J segment 6 bases; nucleotides outside the gene matches: 4. Germline lookup yields CDR1 SGHRS and CDR2 YFSETQ.

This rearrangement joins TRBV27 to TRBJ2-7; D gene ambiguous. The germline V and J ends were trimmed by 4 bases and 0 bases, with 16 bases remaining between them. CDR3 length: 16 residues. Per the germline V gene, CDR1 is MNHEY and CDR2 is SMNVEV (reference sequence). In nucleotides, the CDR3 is TGTGCCAGCAGTTCCCGGGTTCAGTCCTCCTCCTACGAGCAGTACTTC. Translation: CASSSRVQSSSYEQYF.

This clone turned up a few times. The CDR3 protein is CASSQDSNSPLHF. The DNA of the CDR3 is TGTGCCAGCAGCCAGGACAGTAATTCACCCCTCCACTTT. This chain joins TRBV7-9 and TRBJ1-6; possible D gene TRBD1, 6 bases. Germline-derived CDR1 and CDR2 are SEHNR and FQNEAQ (reference sequence). There are 13 residues in the CDR3. Trimming removed 5 bases at V and 6 bases at J, with 8 bases between.

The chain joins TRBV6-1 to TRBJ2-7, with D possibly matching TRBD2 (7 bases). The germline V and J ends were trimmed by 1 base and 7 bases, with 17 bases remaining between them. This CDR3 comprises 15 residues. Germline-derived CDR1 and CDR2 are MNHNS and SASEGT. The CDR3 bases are TGTGCCAGCAGTGAAGTGCGGGGGCAGCTAAGGGAGCAGTACTTC. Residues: CASSEVRGQLREQYF.

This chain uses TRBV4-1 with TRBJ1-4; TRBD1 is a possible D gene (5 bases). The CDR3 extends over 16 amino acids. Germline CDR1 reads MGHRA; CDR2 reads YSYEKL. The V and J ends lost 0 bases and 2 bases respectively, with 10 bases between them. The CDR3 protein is CASSQDGTVTNEKLFF. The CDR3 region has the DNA TGCGCCAGCAGCCAAGACGGGACTGTGACTAATGAAAAACTGTTTTTT.

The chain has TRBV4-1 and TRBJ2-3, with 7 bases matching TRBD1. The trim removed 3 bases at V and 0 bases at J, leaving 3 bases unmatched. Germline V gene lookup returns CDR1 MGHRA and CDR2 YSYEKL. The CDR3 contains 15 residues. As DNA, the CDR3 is TGCGCCAGCAGCCAGGGGACAGTTAGCACAGATACGCAGTATTTT. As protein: CASSQGTVSTDTQYF.

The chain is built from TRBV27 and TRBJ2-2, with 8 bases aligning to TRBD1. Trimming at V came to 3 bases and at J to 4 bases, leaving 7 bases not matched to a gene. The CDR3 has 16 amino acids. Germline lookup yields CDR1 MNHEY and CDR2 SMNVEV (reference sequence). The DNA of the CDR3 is TGTGCCAGCAGTTTTTCCGGGACAGGTGTCACCGGGGAGCTGTTTTTT. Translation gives CASSFSGTGVTGELFF.

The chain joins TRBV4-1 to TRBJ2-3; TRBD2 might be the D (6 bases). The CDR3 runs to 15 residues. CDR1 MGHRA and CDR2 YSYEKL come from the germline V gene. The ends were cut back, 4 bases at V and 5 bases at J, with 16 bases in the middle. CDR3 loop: CASSPRTITGDTQYF. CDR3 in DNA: TGCGCCAGCAGCCCGCGGACTATCACCGGAGATACGCAGTATTTT.

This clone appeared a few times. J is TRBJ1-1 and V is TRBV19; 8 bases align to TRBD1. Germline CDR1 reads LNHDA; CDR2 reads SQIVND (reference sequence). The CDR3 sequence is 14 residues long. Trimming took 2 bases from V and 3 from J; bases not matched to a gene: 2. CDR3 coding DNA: TGTGCCAGTAGTATAAGGACAGGGTACACTGAAGCTTTCTTT. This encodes CASSIRTGYTEAFF.

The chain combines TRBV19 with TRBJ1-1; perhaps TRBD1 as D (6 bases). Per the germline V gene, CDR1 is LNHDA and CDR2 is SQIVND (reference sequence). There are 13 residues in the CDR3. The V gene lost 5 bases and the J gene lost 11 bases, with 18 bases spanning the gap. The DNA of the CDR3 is TGTGCCAGTAGTCTCCAGACAGGCGGCGACGCTTTCTTT. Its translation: CASSLQTGGDAFF.

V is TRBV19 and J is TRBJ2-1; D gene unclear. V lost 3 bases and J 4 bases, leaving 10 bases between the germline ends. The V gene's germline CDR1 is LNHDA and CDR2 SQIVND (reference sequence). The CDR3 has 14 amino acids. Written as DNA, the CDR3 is TGTGCCAGTAGTATCTGGGCATCGTACAATGAGCAGTTCTTC. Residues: CASSIWASYNEQFF. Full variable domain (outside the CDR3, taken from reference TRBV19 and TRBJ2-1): DGGITQSPKYLFRKEGQNVTLSCEQNLNHDAMYWYRQDPGQGLRLIYYSQIVNDFQKGDIAEGYSVSREKKESFPLTVTSAQKNPTAFYLCASSIWASYNEQFFGPGTRLTVL.

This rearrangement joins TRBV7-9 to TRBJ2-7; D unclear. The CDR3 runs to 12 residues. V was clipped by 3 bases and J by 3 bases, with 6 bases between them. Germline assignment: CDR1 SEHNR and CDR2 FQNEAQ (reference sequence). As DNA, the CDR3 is TGTGCCAGCAGCTTCTCGCGCTACGAGCAGTACTTC. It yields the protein CASSFSRYEQYF.

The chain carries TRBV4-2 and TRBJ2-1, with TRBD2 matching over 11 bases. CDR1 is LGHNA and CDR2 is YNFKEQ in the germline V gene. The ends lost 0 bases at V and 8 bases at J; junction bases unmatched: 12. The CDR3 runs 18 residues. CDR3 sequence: CASSQETRLAGGRDEQFF. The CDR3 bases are TGTGCCAGCAGCCAAGAAACCCGGCTAGCGGGGGGCCGGGATGAGCAGTTCTTC.